A selection of T cell receptor beta chains follows, all from one sample in a study of technical replicates of blood from a few donors. Sequenced by immunoSEQ multiplex PCR; TCRdb stores in-frame clones only, minus some. The sample records around 97,000 clones, approximately 94% being singletons. Specimen: T cells isolated from PBMCs. These receptor sequences come from a human donor in good health. Both conserved end residues are part of each CDR3. D genes are given only for firm matches. Clone size appears in some rows only: once, few, many, or a class for an expanded clone.

abundance: .
j_gene: TRBJ1-2
d_gene: .
v_gene: TRBV6-5
CDR3aa: CASSTTGGYGYTF
CDR3nt: TGTGCCAGCAGTACCACGGGTGGCTATGGCTACACCTTC

abundance: .
j_gene: TRBJ2-3
d_gene: .
v_gene: TRBV7-9
CDR3aa: CASSFQGPNTDTQYF
CDR3nt: TGTGCCAGCAGCTTTCAGGGGCCCAACACAGATACGCAGTATTTT

abundance: .
j_gene: TRBJ2-7
d_gene: .
v_gene: TRBV5-1
CDR3aa: CASSLVLRDSRGYEQYF
CDR3nt: TGCGCCAGCAGCTTGGTCCTCCGGGACTCTCGGGGATACGAGCAGTACTTC

abundance: .
j_gene: TRBJ1-3
d_gene: .
v_gene: TRBV19
CDR3aa: CASSSGTGNTIYF
CDR3nt: TGTGCCAGTAGTAGCGGGACGGGAAACACCATATATTTT

abundance: once
j_gene: TRBJ1-1
d_gene: .
v_gene: TRBV19
CDR3aa: CASGTYYDTEAFF
CDR3nt: TGTGCCAGCGGGACTTACTATGACACTGAAGCTTTCTTT

abundance: .
j_gene: TRBJ2-3
d_gene: .
v_gene: TRBV7-2
CDR3aa: CASSLFIRDTQYF
CDR3nt: TGTGCCAGCAGCTTATTCATTCGGGATACGCAGTATTTT

abundance: .
j_gene: TRBJ1-2
d_gene: .
v_gene: TRBV27
CDR3aa: CASSLAGVGGYTF
CDR3nt: TGTGCCAGCAGTTTAGCAGGGGTGGGTGGCTACACCTTC

abundance: .
j_gene: TRBJ2-5
d_gene: .
v_gene: TRBV7-8
CDR3aa: CASSKLAGETQYF
CDR3nt: TGTGCCAGCAGCAAACTAGCTGGAGAGACCCAGTACTTC

abundance: .
j_gene: TRBJ2-7
d_gene: .
v_gene: TRBV6-5
CDR3aa: CASSYAGSGYEQYF
CDR3nt: TGTGCCAGCAGTTACGCCGGGAGTGGATACGAGCAGTACTTC

abundance: .
j_gene: TRBJ2-1
d_gene: .
v_gene: TRBV5-1
CDR3aa: CASSLAYNEQFF
CDR3nt: TGCGCCAGCAGCTTGGCATACAATGAGCAGTTCTTC

abundance: .
j_gene: TRBJ2-3
d_gene: .
v_gene: TRBV7-9
CDR3aa: CASSRLLTDTQYF
CDR3nt: TGTGCCAGCAGCCGTCTCCTCACAGATACGCAGTATTTT

abundance: .
j_gene: TRBJ2-3
d_gene: TRBD1
v_gene: TRBV27
CDR3aa: CASSFDRGWPDTQYF
CDR3nt: TGTGCCAGCAGTTTCGACAGGGGCTGGCCAGATACGCAGTATTTT

abundance: .
j_gene: TRBJ1-4
d_gene: TRBD1
v_gene: TRBV7-2
CDR3aa: CASSSSHIPGQFNEKLFF
CDR3nt: TGTGCCAGCAGCTCGTCACATATACCGGGACAGTTTAATGAAAAACTGTTTTTT

abundance: few
j_gene: TRBJ1-2
d_gene: .
v_gene: TRBV27
CDR3aa: CASSWATNYGYTF
CDR3nt: TGTGCCAGCAGTTGGGCCACCAACTATGGCTACACCTTC

abundance: .
j_gene: TRBJ2-5
d_gene: .
v_gene: TRBV2
CDR3aa: CASTQGTETQYF
CDR3nt: TGTGCCAGCACTCAGGGCACAGAGACCCAGTACTTC

abundance: .
j_gene: TRBJ2-5
d_gene: .
v_gene: TRBV27
CDR3aa: CASSLFKGETQYF
CDR3nt: TGTGCCAGCAGTTTATTTAAGGGGGAGACCCAGTACTTC

abundance: once
j_gene: TRBJ2-3
d_gene: TRBD2
v_gene: TRBV9
CDR3aa: CASSVTSGYPDTQYF
CDR3nt: TGTGCCAGCAGCGTGACTAGCGGGTACCCAGATACGCAGTATTTT

abundance: .
j_gene: TRBJ2-7
d_gene: TRBD1
v_gene: TRBV5-1
CDR3aa: CASSNSRDSSYEQYF
CDR3nt: TGCGCCAGCAGCAACTCCCGGGACAGCTCCTACGAGCAGTACTTC

abundance: .
j_gene: TRBJ2-7
d_gene: TRBD2
v_gene: TRBV4-1
CDR3aa: CASSQTSGATYEQYF
CDR3nt: TGCGCCAGCAGCCAGACTAGCGGGGCGACCTACGAGCAGTACTTC

abundance: .
j_gene: TRBJ2-7
d_gene: TRBD2
v_gene: TRBV29-1
CDR3aa: CSVGGTVSYEQYF
CDR3nt: TGCAGCGTGGGGGGGACGGTTTCCTACGAGCAGTACTTC

abundance: .
j_gene: TRBJ1-3
d_gene: .
v_gene: TRBV7-8
CDR3aa: CASSLAGFSGNTIYF
CDR3nt: TGTGCCAGCAGCTTAGCCGGGTTCTCTGGAAACACCATATATTTT

abundance: .
j_gene: TRBJ2-1
d_gene: .
v_gene: TRBV2
CDR3aa: CASRDSSSYNEQFF
CDR3nt: TGTGCCAGCAGGGACAGCAGCTCCTACAATGAGCAGTTCTTC